The rows below give T cell receptor beta chains drawn from one sample of a study of Ad26.COV2.S vaccination and SARS-CoV-2 variants. Some clones are missing from TCRdb's copy, which holds only in-frame ones; the method was immunoSEQ multiplex PCR. Among around 500,000 clones listed, roughly nine tenths were seen once. The sample consisted of peripheral blood, taken in a trial of Ad26.COV2.S vaccine versus placebo. The source is a person between 18 and 59 years old who received the Ad26.COV2.S COVID-19 vaccine or a placebo. CDR3s include the opening cysteine and the closing phenylalanine or tryptophan. D genes are given only for firm matches. Clone size is given for some rows only: seen once, a few or many times, or a class if the clone is expanded.

V gene: TRBV5-1
D gene: NA
clone size: NA
J gene: TRBJ2-5
CDR3 protein: CASSLAQNQETQYF
CDR3 DNA: TGCGCCAGCAGCTTGGCACAGAACCAAGAGACCCAGTACTTC

V gene: TRBV14
D gene: NA
clone size: NA
J gene: TRBJ2-1
CDR3 protein: CASSLPRGKSSYNEQFF
CDR3 DNA: TGTGCCAGCAGCCTTCCCCGTGGTAAAAGCTCCTACAATGAGCAGTTCTTC

V gene: TRBV9
D gene: TRBD2
clone size: NA
J gene: TRBJ2-1
CDR3 protein: CASSDSSGTYNEQFF
CDR3 DNA: TGTGCCAGCAGCGATTCTAGCGGGACCTACAATGAGCAGTTCTTC

V gene: TRBV5-4
D gene: NA
clone size: once
J gene: TRBJ1-3
CDR3 protein: CASSLQGADTIYF
CDR3 DNA: TGTGCCAGCAGCTTGCAGGGCGCCGACACCATATATTTT

V gene: TRBV5-5
D gene: TRBD2
clone size: NA
J gene: TRBJ2-2
CDR3 protein: CASSFLSTSGIALNGELFF
CDR3 DNA: TGTGCCAGCAGCTTTTTGTCGACTAGCGGGATCGCCCTTAACGGGGAGCTGTTTTTT

V gene: TRBV7-9
D gene: NA
clone size: NA
J gene: TRBJ2-5
CDR3 protein: CASSSSYQETQYF
CDR3 DNA: TGTGCCAGCAGCTCCTCCTACCAAGAGACCCAGTACTTC

V gene: TRBV19
D gene: TRBD1
clone size: NA
J gene: TRBJ2-7
CDR3 protein: CASSTGTGREYEQYF
CDR3 DNA: TGTGCCAGTAGTACCGGGACAGGGAGAGAGTACGAGCAGTACTTC

V gene: TRBV7-2
D gene: NA
clone size: once
J gene: TRBJ1-5
CDR3 protein: CASSLWGGWDQPQHF
CDR3 DNA: TGTGCCAGCAGCTTATGGGGTGGGTGGGATCAGCCCCAGCATTTT

V gene: TRBV28
D gene: NA
clone size: once
J gene: TRBJ1-2
CDR3 protein: CASSFQSYGYTF
CDR3 DNA: TGTGCCAGCAGTTTTCAGTCCTATGGCTACACCTTC

V gene: TRBV13
D gene: TRBD2
clone size: NA
J gene: TRBJ2-3
CDR3 protein: CASSSSISGSTDTQYF
CDR3 DNA: TGTGCCAGCAGCTCCTCAATTAGCGGGAGCACAGATACGCAGTATTTT

V gene: TRBV6-1
D gene: TRBD2
clone size: NA
J gene: TRBJ2-2
CDR3 protein: CASSVTLAAANTGELFF
CDR3 DNA: TGTGCCAGCAGTGTAACCCTAGCGGCCGCGAACACCGGGGAGCTGTTTTTT

V gene: TRBV2
D gene: TRBD2
clone size: NA
J gene: TRBJ2-1
CDR3 protein: CASSGLAGGRDEQFF
CDR3 DNA: TGTGCCAGCAGTGGACTAGCGGGGGGGCGGGATGAGCAGTTCTTC

V gene: TRBV27
D gene: NA
clone size: NA
J gene: TRBJ1-5
CDR3 protein: CASSPGAVNQPQHF
CDR3 DNA: TGTGCCAGCAGTCCCGGCGCAGTCAATCAGCCCCAGCATTTT

V gene: TRBV3-1/TRBV3-2
D gene: NA
clone size: NA
J gene: TRBJ1-2
CDR3 protein: CASSQDRYGYTF
CDR3 DNA: TGTGCCAGCAGCCAAGACCGCTATGGCTACACCTTC

V gene: TRBV6-2/TRBV6-3
D gene: NA
clone size: NA
J gene: TRBJ1-4
CDR3 protein: CASSGTLGEKLFF
CDR3 DNA: TGTGCCAGCAGTGGGACCCTTGGTGAAAAACTGTTTTTT

V gene: TRBV2
D gene: NA
clone size: NA
J gene: TRBJ2-5
CDR3 protein: CASSVANREETQYF
CDR3 DNA: TGTGCCAGCAGTGTCGCAAACAGGGAAGAGACCCAGTACTTC

V gene: TRBV7-2
D gene: NA
clone size: NA
J gene: TRBJ2-5
CDR3 protein: CASSIPSAQETQYF
CDR3 DNA: TGTGCCAGCAGCATCCCTAGCGCCCAAGAGACCCAGTACTTC

V gene: TRBV18
D gene: NA
clone size: NA
J gene: TRBJ1-1
CDR3 protein: CASSPPWGEGTEAFF
CDR3 DNA: TGTGCCAGCTCACCACCTTGGGGAGAGGGCACTGAAGCTTTCTTT

V gene: TRBV9
D gene: NA
clone size: NA
J gene: TRBJ2-1
CDR3 protein: CASSPPLANEQFF
CDR3 DNA: TGTGCCAGCAGCCCCCCACTAGCCAATGAGCAGTTCTTC

V gene: TRBV5-1
D gene: TRBD2
clone size: NA
J gene: TRBJ2-4
CDR3 protein: CASSYGGGALAKNIQYF
CDR3 DNA: TGCGCCAGCAGCTACGGCGGGGGGGCCTTAGCCAAAAACATTCAGTACTTC

V gene: TRBV24-1
D gene: TRBD2
clone size: NA
J gene: TRBJ2-1
CDR3 protein: CATSDKPLGLAGVYNEQFF
CDR3 DNA: TGTGCCACCAGTGACAAGCCACTGGGACTAGCGGGAGTATATAATGAGCAGTTCTTC

V gene: TRBV5-1
D gene: TRBD2
clone size: NA
J gene: TRBJ2-7
CDR3 protein: CASSLRWLAGGAYEQYF
CDR3 DNA: TGCGCCAGCAGCTTGAGGTGGCTAGCGGGAGGCGCCTACGAGCAGTACTTC

V gene: TRBV11-1
D gene: TRBD1
clone size: few
J gene: TRBJ2-7
CDR3 protein: CASSLSGGGNEQYF
CDR3 DNA: TGTGCCAGCAGCTTATCAGGGGGCGGCAACGAGCAGTACTTC

V gene: TRBV6-5
D gene: TRBD1
clone size: NA
J gene: TRBJ2-1
CDR3 protein: CASERTGTYNEQFF
CDR3 DNA: TGTGCCAGCGAACGGACAGGGACCTACAATGAGCAGTTCTTC

V gene: TRBV19
D gene: TRBD2
clone size: NA
J gene: TRBJ2-5
CDR3 protein: CATKGYLAGKSEETQYF
CDR3 DNA: TGTGCCACTAAAGGGTATCTAGCGGGGAAGTCAGAAGAGACCCAGTACTTC

V gene: TRBV18
D gene: TRBD1
clone size: NA
J gene: TRBJ1-2
CDR3 protein: CASSPAGTGGYGYTF
CDR3 DNA: TGTGCCAGCTCCCCAGCCGGGACAGGGGGCTATGGCTACACCTTC

V gene: TRBV7-9
D gene: NA
clone size: NA
J gene: TRBJ1-1
CDR3 protein: CASSTWREPGTEAFF
CDR3 DNA: TGTGCCAGCAGCACCTGGAGGGAGCCGGGCACTGAAGCTTTCTTT

V gene: TRBV18
D gene: TRBD2
clone size: NA
J gene: TRBJ2-2
CDR3 protein: CASSRGGLAGVTGELFF
CDR3 DNA: TGTGCCAGCTCACGCGGCGGGCTAGCGGGAGTAACCGGGGAGCTGTTTTTT

V gene: TRBV6-2/TRBV6-3
D gene: NA
clone size: NA
J gene: TRBJ1-6
CDR3 protein: CASSSGWSYNSPLHF
CDR3 DNA: TGTGCCAGCAGTTCCGGGTGGTCCTATAATTCACCCCTCCACTTT

V gene: TRBV7-9
D gene: TRBD1
clone size: NA
J gene: TRBJ1-2
CDR3 protein: CASSLTGGNGYTF
CDR3 DNA: TGTGCCAGCAGCCTAACAGGGGGCAATGGCTACACCTTC

V gene: TRBV5-1
D gene: NA
clone size: NA
J gene: TRBJ2-3
CDR3 protein: CASSLGQGGDTQYF
CDR3 DNA: TGCGCCAGCAGCTTGGGCCAGGGAGGAGATACGCAGTATTTT

V gene: TRBV28
D gene: NA
clone size: NA
J gene: TRBJ2-7
CDR3 protein: CASSTPATGKGGEQYF
CDR3 DNA: TGTGCCAGCAGTACCCCGGCTACGGGTAAGGGTGGCGAGCAGTACTTC

V gene: TRBV7-9
D gene: NA
clone size: NA
J gene: TRBJ1-4
CDR3 protein: CASSLRSTATNEKLFF
CDR3 DNA: TGTGCCAGCAGCTTAAGGAGTACGGCAACTAATGAAAAACTGTTTTTT

V gene: TRBV5-6
D gene: NA
clone size: NA
J gene: TRBJ2-1
CDR3 protein: CASSLSAGQFYFGEQFF
CDR3 DNA: TGTGCCAGCAGCTTGAGCGCCGGACAGTTTTATTTCGGTGAGCAGTTCTTC

V gene: TRBV28
D gene: TRBD1
clone size: NA
J gene: TRBJ1-2
CDR3 protein: CASSRPQGAGGYTF
CDR3 DNA: TGTGCCAGCAGCCGACCACAGGGGGCTGGCGGCTACACCTTC

V gene: TRBV4-2
D gene: NA
clone size: NA
J gene: TRBJ2-7
CDR3 protein: CASSGDGTYEQYF
CDR3 DNA: TGTGCCAGCAGCGGGGACGGGACCTACGAGCAGTACTTC

V gene: TRBV5-4
D gene: NA
clone size: NA
J gene: TRBJ2-3
CDR3 protein: CASSVQASTDTQYF
CDR3 DNA: TGTGCCAGCAGCGTCCAGGCCTCCACAGATACGCAGTATTTT

V gene: TRBV6-6
D gene: NA
clone size: NA
J gene: TRBJ1-5
CDR3 protein: CASSYSRGDNQPQHF
CDR3 DNA: TGTGCCAGCAGTTACTCGAGGGGGGACAATCAGCCCCAGCATTTT

V gene: TRBV13
D gene: NA
clone size: NA
J gene: TRBJ2-2
CDR3 protein: CASSPSRGPTGELFF
CDR3 DNA: TGTGCCAGCAGCCCCTCGCGGGGCCCAACTGGGGAGCTGTTTTTT

V gene: TRBV6-5
D gene: NA
clone size: once
J gene: TRBJ2-7
CDR3 protein: CASSYRGRESYEQYF
CDR3 DNA: TGTGCCAGCAGTTACAGGGGGCGGGAATCCTACGAGCAGTACTTC

V gene: TRBV19
D gene: TRBD2
clone size: NA
J gene: TRBJ2-7
CDR3 protein: CASSGARGSGKYYEQYF
CDR3 DNA: TGTGCCAGTAGTGGCGCTCGGGGGAGCGGGAAATACTACGAGCAGTACTTC

V gene: TRBV2
D gene: NA
clone size: few
J gene: TRBJ2-2
CDR3 protein: CASILAAGTANTGELFF
CDR3 DNA: TGTGCCAGCATACTAGCGGCCGGGACAGCGAACACCGGGGAGCTGTTTTTT

V gene: TRBV5-1
D gene: NA
clone size: NA
J gene: TRBJ2-1
CDR3 protein: CASSLSPQTRGEQFF
CDR3 DNA: TGCGCCAGCAGCTTGTCCCCTCAGACCCGCGGTGAGCAGTTCTTC

V gene: TRBV6-5
D gene: TRBD1
clone size: NA
J gene: TRBJ2-3
CDR3 protein: CASNPGQAVTDTQYF
CDR3 DNA: TGTGCCAGCAATCCGGGACAGGCAGTCACAGATACGCAGTATTTT

V gene: TRBV19
D gene: NA
clone size: NA
J gene: TRBJ1-6
CDR3 protein: CASSSTGTPGSPLHF
CDR3 DNA: TGTGCCAGTAGCTCGACCGGGACACCGGGTTCACCCCTCCACTTT

V gene: TRBV7-9
D gene: NA
clone size: NA
J gene: TRBJ2-7
CDR3 protein: CASSLGGGYYEQYF
CDR3 DNA: TGTGCCAGCAGCTTAGGGGGCGGGTACTACGAGCAGTACTTC

V gene: TRBV5-1
D gene: NA
clone size: NA
J gene: TRBJ1-6
CDR3 protein: CASSLYNRVDSPLHF
CDR3 DNA: TGCGCCAGCAGCTTGTATAACAGGGTTGATTCACCCCTCCACTTT

V gene: TRBV7-2
D gene: NA
clone size: NA
J gene: TRBJ1-3
CDR3 protein: CASSWGAGSGNTIYF
CDR3 DNA: TGTGCCAGCAGCTGGGGGGCGGGCTCTGGAAACACCATATATTTT

V gene: TRBV6-6
D gene: NA
clone size: NA
J gene: TRBJ1-2
CDR3 protein: CASVGAGHGYTF
CDR3 DNA: TGTGCCAGCGTCGGGGCAGGACATGGCTACACCTTC

V gene: TRBV15
D gene: NA
clone size: once
J gene: TRBJ2-3
CDR3 protein: CATGPWVTDTQYF
CDR3 DNA: TGTGCCACCGGGCCCTGGGTCACAGATACGCAGTATTTT

V gene: TRBV28
D gene: NA
clone size: NA
J gene: TRBJ1-6
CDR3 protein: CASSLSSYNSPLHF
CDR3 DNA: TGTGCCAGCAGTTTAAGCTCCTATAATTCACCCCTCCACTTT

V gene: TRBV29-1
D gene: TRBD2
clone size: NA
J gene: TRBJ2-1
CDR3 protein: CSVGSSGSSYNEQFF
CDR3 DNA: TGCAGCGTTGGATCTAGCGGAAGCTCCTACAATGAGCAGTTCTTC

V gene: TRBV28
D gene: TRBD1
clone size: NA
J gene: TRBJ1-4
CDR3 protein: CASSLGQGYEKLFF
CDR3 DNA: TGTGCCAGCAGTTTGGGACAGGGGTATGAAAAACTGTTTTTT

V gene: TRBV29-1
D gene: TRBD2
clone size: NA
J gene: TRBJ2-1
CDR3 protein: CSVGTGTSGSSNEQFF
CDR3 DNA: TGCAGCGTTGGAACCGGGACTAGCGGGAGCAGCAATGAGCAGTTCTTC

V gene: TRBV11-2
D gene: NA
clone size: NA
J gene: TRBJ2-5
CDR3 protein: CASSLGAARETQYF
CDR3 DNA: TGTGCCAGCAGCTTAGGGGCAGCAAGGGAGACCCAGTACTTC

V gene: TRBV18
D gene: TRBD1
clone size: NA
J gene: TRBJ2-7
CDR3 protein: CASSENNRGEQYF
CDR3 DNA: TGTGCCAGCTCCGAAAACAACAGGGGCGAGCAGTACTTC

V gene: TRBV27
D gene: TRBD2
clone size: NA
J gene: TRBJ2-7
CDR3 protein: CASSALAGGPGEQYF
CDR3 DNA: TGTGCCAGCAGTGCACTAGCGGGAGGGCCGGGTGAGCAGTACTTC

V gene: TRBV7-2
D gene: NA
clone size: NA
J gene: TRBJ1-2
CDR3 protein: CASSLDWQPNYGYTF
CDR3 DNA: TGTGCCAGCAGCTTAGACTGGCAACCGAACTATGGCTACACCTTC

V gene: TRBV4-1
D gene: NA
clone size: NA
J gene: TRBJ1-1
CDR3 protein: CASSQVPGEAEAFF
CDR3 DNA: TGCGCCAGCAGCCAAGTGCCCGGGGAGGCTGAAGCTTTCTTT

V gene: TRBV19
D gene: TRBD1
clone size: NA
J gene: TRBJ2-7
CDR3 protein: CASSRQGATYEQYF
CDR3 DNA: TGTGCCAGTAGCCGACAGGGGGCTACCTACGAGCAGTACTTC